The 13 T cell receptor beta chains given below trace back to one sample, sequenced in a study of cytomegalovirus exposure and HLA in healthy donors. The PCR used 60 Vbeta and 13 Jbeta primers. TCRdb's table, derived via immunoSEQ multiplex PCR, lists solely in-frame clones and lacks some. The data contain approximately 170,000 clones, about 75% of them singletons. The sequenced material came from PBMCs. The receptors shown here come from a male donor in good health and CMV-seropositive.

The rearrangement uses TRBV30 and TRBJ2-7; 8 bases fit TRBD1. Trimming cost V 3 bases and J 6 bases; bases outside gene matches: 4. The germline CDR1 and CDR2 sequences are GTSNPN and SVGIG (reference sequence). This CDR3 has 12 amino acids. The CDR3: CAWRQGDSEQYF. DNA of the CDR3: TGTGCCTGGAGACAGGGGGATAGCGAGCAGTACTTC.

CDR3 sequence: CASSQVGSNSYEQYF. The CDR3 DNA reads TGTGCCAGCAGCCAAGTGGGGAGCAACTCCTACGAGCAGTACTTC. The chain employs TRBV14 and TRBJ2-7; D is possibly TRBD2 (5 bases). V was clipped by 1 base and J by 0 bases, with 10 bases between them. Germline loops: CDR1 SGHDN, CDR2 FVKESK. There are 15 residues in the CDR3.

The chain joins TRBV7-6 to TRBJ2-3; TRBD2 matches at 9 bases. After removal of 5 bases from V and 4 bases from J, the junction contained 10 bases not matched to a gene. CDR3 length equals 16 residues. Germline V gene data show CDR1 as SGHVS and CDR2 as FNYEAQ. This CDR3 reads CASSPLWGGGADTQYF. The CDR3 bases are TGTGCCAGCAGCCCGCTATGGGGCGGGGGGGCAGATACGCAGTATTTT.

V usage is TRBV6-5 and J usage is TRBJ2-1; 12 nucleotides align to TRBD2. The CDR3 length is 14 residues. Trimming cost V 11 bases and J 9 bases; bases outside gene matches: 11. Looked up from germline, CDR1 is MNHEY and CDR2 is SVGAGI. As DNA, the CDR3 is TGTGCCGCCGCCCCTAGCGGGGGGGCCGGTGAGCAGTTCTTC. Its translation: CAAAPSGGAGEQFF.

In its sample, this clone was seen once. V is TRBV7-3 and J is TRBJ1-2; D is ambiguous. V was shortened by 1 base and J by 6 bases, with 15 bases between the two germline ends. The CDR3 has 15 amino acids. Germline values: CDR1 SGHTA, CDR2 FQGTGA. The chain's CDR3 is CASSLKRETSDGYTF. As DNA, the CDR3 is TGTGCCAGCAGCTTAAAGAGGGAGACCTCCGATGGCTACACCTTC.

J is TRBJ2-7 and V is TRBV7-3, with TRBD2 as a possible D gene (6 bases). The germline V gene has CDR1 SGHTA and CDR2 FQGTGA. V was clipped by 4 bases and J by 5 bases, with 12 bases between them. CDR3 length equals 13 residues. CDR3 protein: CASSSNWRDEQYF. The CDR3 DNA follows: TGTGCCAGCAGCTCCAATTGGAGGGACGAGCAGTACTTC.

The chain's CDR3 is CATSRDGDGGPDTEAFF. The CDR3 DNA reads as TGTGCCACCAGCAGAGATGGTGACGGGGGGCCAGACACTGAAGCTTTCTTT. This chain joins TRBV15 and TRBJ1-1; D may be TRBD1 (6 bases). V was cut by 0 bases and J by 3 bases, with 17 bases left in between. Germline CDR1 and CDR2: LNHNV and YYDKDF (reference sequence). The CDR3 runs 17 residues.

The gene calls are TRBV6-5 and TRBJ1-2; 8 bases map to TRBD1. V dropped 6 bases and J dropped 6; count of bases not matched to a gene: 3. Germline V gene data show CDR1 as MNHEY and CDR2 as SVGAGI. The CDR3 is 12 amino acids. Written as DNA, the CDR3 is TGTGCCAGCAGGGCGACAGGGGATGGCTACACCTTC. Encoded protein: CASRATGDGYTF.

The J gene is TRBJ2-2, the V gene TRBV27; D unresolved. Germline lookup yields CDR1 MNHEY and CDR2 SMNVEV (reference sequence). Trimming left V 2 bases short and J 1 base short, with 8 bases between. This CDR3 has 15 residues. CDR3 coding DNA: TGTGCCAGCAGTTTAATCTCGGTGAACACCGGGGAGCTGTTTTTT. Its translation is CASSLISVNTGELFF.

This chain uses TRBV5-8 with TRBJ1-2, with 8 bases identical to TRBD1. Germline V CDR1 and CDR2: SGHTS, YDEGEE. The J segment lost 3 bases and the V segment lost 2 bases, leaving 3 bases of the junction unmatched. This CDR3 has 14 residues. The CDR3 here is CASSFQGADYGYTF. CDR3 in DNA: TGTGCCAGCAGCTTCCAGGGGGCGGACTATGGCTACACCTTC.

This chain links TRBV7-8 with TRBJ1-1, with TRBD1 matching over 7 bases. The V segment lost 3 bases and the J segment 6 bases; nucleotides outside the gene matches: 10. Germline CDR1 reads SGHVS; CDR2 reads FQNEAQ. This CDR3 is built from 15 residues. CDR3 sequence reads: CASSFRQGFVSEAFF. CDR3 DNA: TGTGCCAGCAGCTTCCGACAGGGTTTCGTATCTGAAGCTTTCTTT.

This clone was seen ten or more times. This sequence joins TRBV7-9 and TRBJ1-5; 10 bases are a match to TRBD1. V was pared by 5 bases and J by 7 bases, with 8 bases of the junction left unmatched. From germline, CDR1 is SEHNR and CDR2 FQNEAQ (reference sequence). The CDR3 loop spans 15 amino acids. CDR3 bases: TGTGCCAGCAGCACAACGAGGGACAGGGGACAGCCCCAGCATTTT. It yields the protein CASSTTRDRGQPQHF.

Only one count was recorded for this clone. The V gene is TRBV10-2, the J gene TRBJ2-3; D is ambiguous. Germline assignment: CDR1 WSHSY and CDR2 SAAADI. V lost 9 bases, J lost 6 bases, and 16 bases lay in between. The length of the CDR3 is 13 residues. DNA of the CDR3: TGCGCCAGTAAGACGGAGTCTTGGGATACGCAGTATTTT. It translates to CASKTESWDTQYF.